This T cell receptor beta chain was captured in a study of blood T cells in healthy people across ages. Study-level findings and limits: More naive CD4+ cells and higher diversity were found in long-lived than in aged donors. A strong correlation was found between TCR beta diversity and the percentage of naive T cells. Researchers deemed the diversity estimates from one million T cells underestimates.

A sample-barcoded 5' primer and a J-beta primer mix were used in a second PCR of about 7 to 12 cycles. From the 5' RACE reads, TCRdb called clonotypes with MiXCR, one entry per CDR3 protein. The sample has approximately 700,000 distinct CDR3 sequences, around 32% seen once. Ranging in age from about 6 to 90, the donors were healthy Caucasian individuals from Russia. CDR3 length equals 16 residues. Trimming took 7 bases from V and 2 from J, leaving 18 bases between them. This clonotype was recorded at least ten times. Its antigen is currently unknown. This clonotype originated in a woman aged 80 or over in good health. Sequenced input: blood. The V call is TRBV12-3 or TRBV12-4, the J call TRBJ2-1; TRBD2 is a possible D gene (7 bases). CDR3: CASKRRGGATYNEQFF. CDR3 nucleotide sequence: TGTGCCAGCAAACGTAGGGGGGGGGCTACCTACAATGAGCAGTTCTTC.